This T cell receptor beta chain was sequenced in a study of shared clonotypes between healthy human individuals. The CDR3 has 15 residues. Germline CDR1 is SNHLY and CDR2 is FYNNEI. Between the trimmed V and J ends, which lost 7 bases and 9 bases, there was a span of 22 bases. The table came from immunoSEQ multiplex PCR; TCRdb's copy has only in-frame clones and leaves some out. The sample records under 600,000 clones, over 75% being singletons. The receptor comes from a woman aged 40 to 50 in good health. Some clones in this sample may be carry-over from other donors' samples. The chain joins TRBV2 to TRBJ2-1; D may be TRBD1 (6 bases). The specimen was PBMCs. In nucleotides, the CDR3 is TGTGCCAGCACCCTTTGGGCAGGGGCGGATAGTGAGCAGTTCTTC. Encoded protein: CASTLWAGADSEQFF. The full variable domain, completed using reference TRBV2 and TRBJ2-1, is EPEVTQTPSHQVTQMGQEVILRCVPISNHLYFYWYRQILGQKVEFLVSFYNNEISEKSEIFDDQFSVERPDGSNFTLKIRSTKLEDSAMYFCASTLWAGADSEQFFGPGTRLTVL.